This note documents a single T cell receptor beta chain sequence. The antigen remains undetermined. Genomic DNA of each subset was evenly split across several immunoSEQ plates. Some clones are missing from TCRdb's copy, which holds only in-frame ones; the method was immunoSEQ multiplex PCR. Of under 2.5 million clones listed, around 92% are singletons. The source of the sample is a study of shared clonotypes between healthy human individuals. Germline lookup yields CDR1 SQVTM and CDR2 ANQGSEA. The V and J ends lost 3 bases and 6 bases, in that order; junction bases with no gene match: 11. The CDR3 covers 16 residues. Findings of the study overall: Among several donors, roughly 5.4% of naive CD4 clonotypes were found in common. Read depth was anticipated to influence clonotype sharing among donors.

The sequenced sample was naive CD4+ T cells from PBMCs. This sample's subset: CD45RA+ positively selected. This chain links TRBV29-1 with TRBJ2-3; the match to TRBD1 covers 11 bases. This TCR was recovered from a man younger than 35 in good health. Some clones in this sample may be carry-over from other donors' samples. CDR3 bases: TGCAGCGTTGACAAATCGGACAGGGGGCTTGTGGATACGCAGTATTTT. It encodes CSVDKSDRGLVDTQYF.